This T cell receptor beta chain emerged from a study of T-cell reconstitution after alpha-beta-depleted transplantation in children. Findings and caveats of the study: From surviving recipient T cells and thymic progenitors came the high day-60 TCRbeta diversity observed in some patients. A year had passed since transplant, and T-cell counts and diversity by then came mostly from newly produced T cells. About two months after transplant, alpha-beta T cells reportedly came from several hundred expanded graft clones.

Unique molecular identifiers featured in how the TCRbeta library was prepared. TCRdb independently ran MiXCR on the PCR reads; one entry per CDR3 protein. The repertoire consists of hundreds of thousands of distinct CDR3 sequences, with 10% to 15% occurring once and the leading ten covering 2% to 2.5%. This clonotype turned up a few times. The antigen remains undetermined. Deletions cut 4 bases from V and 0 bases from J, with 17 bases between. The CDR3 has 16 amino acids. Germline CDR1 and CDR2: SGHKS and YYEKEE (reference sequence). The chain carries TRBV5-5 and TRBJ2-7; D not resolved. Sequences were derived from PBMCs, mostly from graft donor cells, sampled 360 days after TCRalphabeta/CD19-depleted stem cell transplant. This clonotype was sampled from a male patient between 10 and 17 years old who had a stem cell transplant for acute myeloid leukemia, so the T cells may come from the graft donor. The CDR3 here is CASSASVSVYSYEQYF. The CDR3 DNA follows: TGTGCCAGCAGCGCCTCAGTCAGCGTATACTCCTACGAGCAGTACTTC.